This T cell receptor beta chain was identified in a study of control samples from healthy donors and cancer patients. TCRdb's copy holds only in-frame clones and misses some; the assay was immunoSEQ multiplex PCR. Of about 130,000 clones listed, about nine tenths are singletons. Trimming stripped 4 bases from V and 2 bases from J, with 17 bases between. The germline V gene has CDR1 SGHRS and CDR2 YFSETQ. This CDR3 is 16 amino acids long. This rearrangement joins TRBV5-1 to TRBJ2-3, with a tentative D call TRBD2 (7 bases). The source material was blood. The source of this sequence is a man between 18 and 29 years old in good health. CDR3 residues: CASSLWGAGDTDTQYF. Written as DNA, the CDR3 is TGCGCCAGCAGCCTATGGGGGGCGGGAGACACAGATACGCAGTATTTT.